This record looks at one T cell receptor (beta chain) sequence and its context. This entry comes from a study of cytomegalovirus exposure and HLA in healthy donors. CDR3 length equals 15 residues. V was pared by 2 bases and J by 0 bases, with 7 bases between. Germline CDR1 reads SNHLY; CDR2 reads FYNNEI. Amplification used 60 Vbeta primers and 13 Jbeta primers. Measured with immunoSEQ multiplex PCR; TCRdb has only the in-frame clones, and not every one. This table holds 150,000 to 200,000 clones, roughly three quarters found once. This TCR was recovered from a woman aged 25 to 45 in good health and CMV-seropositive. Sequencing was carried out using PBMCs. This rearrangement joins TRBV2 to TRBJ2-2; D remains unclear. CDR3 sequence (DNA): TGTGCCAGCAGTGAACTGAGGTCGAACACCGGGGAGCTGTTTTTT. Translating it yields CASSELRSNTGELFF.